This is a list of T cell receptor beta chains from one sample in a study of shared clonotypes between healthy human individuals. Here immunoSEQ multiplex PCR was the method, and the copy in TCRdb shows in-frame clones only, minus some. The data contain over 2 million clones, around 92% of them singletons. The sample taken for sequencing was naive CD4+ T cells from PBMCs. Receptors were obtained from a man aged 18 to 29 in good health. Some clones in this sample may be carry-over from other donors' samples. CDR3s include the opening cysteine and the closing phenylalanine or tryptophan. Fields, in order: CDR3 DNA, CDR3 protein, J gene, D gene, clone size, V gene. D genes are given only for firm matches. Not every row has a clone size; where given, it reads once, few, many or a size class.

TGTGCCAGCAGTCGACAGGGGCTTGGGGAAACAGATACGCAGTATTTT	CASSRQGLGETDTQYF	TRBJ2-3	TRBD1	few	TRBV7-2
TGTGCCACCGAGGGGGCGCTTCACTATGGCTACACCTTC	CATEGALHYGYTF	TRBJ1-2	TRBD1	few	TRBV28
TGCGCCAGCAGCTTGATTGGGACAGGGGGTAGCCAAGAGACCCAGTACTTC	CASSLIGTGGSQETQYF	TRBJ2-5	TRBD1	-	TRBV5-1
TGTGCCAGCAGCCTAGGGCAGCGCGTCTCTAGCACAGATACGCAGTATTTT	CASSLGQRVSSTDTQYF	TRBJ2-3	-	-	TRBV5-4
TGTGCCTGGAGTGCGACTAGCTTTGAGACCCAGTACTTC	CAWSATSFETQYF	TRBJ2-5	TRBD2	-	TRBV30
TGTGCCAGCAGCCAGGGGGCGCGGACCCGACCCTCCTACAATGAGCAGTTCTTC	CASSQGARTRPSYNEQFF	TRBJ2-1	TRBD1	-	TRBV7-3
TGTGCCAGTACTCTTCCGGGACAGGGATACTATGGCTACACCTTC	CASTLPGQGYYGYTF	TRBJ1-2	TRBD1	-	TRBV19
TGTGCCAGCAGCCGCCCCAGGGGGCGGGACACCGGGGAGCTGTTTTTT	CASSRPRGRDTGELFF	TRBJ2-2	TRBD1	-	TRBV11-1
TGCGCCAGCAGCTTGGGCGGCAGAAGGAACACTGAAGCTTTCTTT	CASSLGGRRNTEAFF	TRBJ1-1	-	-	TRBV5-1
TGTGCCAGCAGCTTAAGCCCCCCGGGACTAGTTGGTCATGAGCAGTTCTTC	CASSLSPPGLVGHEQFF	TRBJ2-1	TRBD2	-	TRBV7-3
TGTGCCAGTAGTCCCAGGGTCGTCTCCTACGAGCAGTACTTC	CASSPRVVSYEQYF	TRBJ2-7	-	-	TRBV19
TGTGCCAGCAGCTTGACTAGCGGGAGGACCGATACGCAGTATTTT	CASSLTSGRTDTQYF	TRBJ2-3	TRBD2	once	TRBV11-1
TGTGCCAGCAGTGAAGTTTTGGTAGAGGGAGTTCAAGAGACCCAGTACTTC	CASSEVLVEGVQETQYF	TRBJ2-5	-	-	TRBV25-1
TGCGCCAGCAGCCCGGGACAGGGTGGTGAAAAACTGTTTTTT	CASSPGQGGEKLFF	TRBJ1-4	TRBD1	few	TRBV5-1
TGTGCCAGCAGCCGGGACTCACCGGATACGCAGTATTTT	CASSRDSPDTQYF	TRBJ2-3	-	once	TRBV5-4
TGTGCCAGCTCACCACCTCAGGGTTCTGGAAACACCATATATTTT	CASSPPQGSGNTIYF	TRBJ1-3	-	-	TRBV18
TGTGCCAGTAGTCGTCTAGCGGGAGGGTACGAGCAGTACTTC	CASSRLAGGYEQYF	TRBJ2-7	TRBD2	-	TRBV19
TGTGCCATCGGTAGCGGGAGTTTGGAGACCCAGTACTTC	CAIGSGSLETQYF	TRBJ2-5	TRBD2	-	TRBV10-3
TGTGCCAGCAGCTATTTAGGGAGGGCCGTTTACGAGCAGTACTTC	CASSYLGRAVYEQYF	TRBJ2-7	TRBD2	-	TRBV13
TGTGCCAGCAGCCCGCCCCTGGGGGTTCCTGGCTACACCTTC	CASSPPLGVPGYTF	TRBJ1-2	-	-	TRBV7-2
TGTGCCAGCAGCCCCGTGACGACAGGGACGAACACTGAAGCTTTCTTT	CASSPVTTGTNTEAFF	TRBJ1-1	TRBD1	-	TRBV5-4
TGTGCCAGCAGCTCATTCGGGACTCTCACAGATACGCAGTATTTT	CASSSFGTLTDTQYF	TRBJ2-3	-	-	TRBV14
TGTGCCAGCAGTGTTGGGGGGCTGGTAACTGAAGCTTTCTTT	CASSVGGLVTEAFF	TRBJ1-1	-	-	TRBV6-1
TGTGCCAGCAGCTCGGGGACCGCGATGAACACTGAAGCTTTCTTT	CASSSGTAMNTEAFF	TRBJ1-1	-	once	TRBV7-3
TGTGCCAGCAGTTTCCTAACAGGGGAGGCCAAAAACATTCAGTACTTC	CASSFLTGEAKNIQYF	TRBJ2-4	TRBD1	-	TRBV6-5
TGTGCCAGCAGTTTTTGGGCTCTCGGGACGGAGAATGAAAAACTGTTTTTT	CASSFWALGTENEKLFF	TRBJ1-4	-	once	TRBV28
TGTGCCAGCAGCTTAGCAGGACATGGCTACACCTTC	CASSLAGHGYTF	TRBJ1-2	-	-	TRBV7-2
TGTGCCAGCAGCTTAGTGGATGACGGGAGGGCCTACGAGCAGTACTTC	CASSLVDDGRAYEQYF	TRBJ2-7	TRBD2	-	TRBV7-6
TGTGCCATCTCCCCCCGGGCAGATACGCAGTATTTT	CAISPRADTQYF	TRBJ2-3	-	-	TRBV10-3
TGTGCCAGCAGCAAGATCCCAGTGCCACAAAGTCGGGCCAACGTCCTGACTTTC	CASSKIPVPQSRANVLTF	TRBJ2-6	-	-	TRBV7-7
TGTGCCACCCTAAGCTCTGGAAACACCATATATTTT	CATLSSGNTIYF	TRBJ1-3	-	-	TRBV10-3
TGTGCCAGCAGCCAAGACCGGGAAGCCGAAAAACTGTTTTTT	CASSQDREAEKLFF	TRBJ1-4	-	-	TRBV4-2
TGTGCCAGCGGATCGGGAAACACCATATATTTT	CASGSGNTIYF	TRBJ1-3	-	-	TRBV28
TGTGCCAGTAGTATAGAACAACTCTATCAGCCCCAGCATTTT	CASSIEQLYQPQHF	TRBJ1-5	-	-	TRBV19
TGTGCCAGCAGTTTACCGAACAGGGACCGCTACACCTTC	CASSLPNRDRYTF	TRBJ1-2	-	-	TRBV28
TGTGCCAGCAGTCTGGGTATCTCTGGAAACACCATATATTTT	CASSLGISGNTIYF	TRBJ1-3	-	-	TRBV28
TGTGCCAGCAGCCCCCTGGGTGGGGCCAACGTCCTGACTTTC	CASSPLGGANVLTF	TRBJ2-6	-	-	TRBV9
TGCGCCAGCAGCTTGGAAGGTTGGACCGACGAGCAGTACTTC	CASSLEGWTDEQYF	TRBJ2-7	-	-	TRBV5-1